The clone carrying this T cell receptor beta chain was counted a single time. The antigen is not known. This record comes from a study of shared clonotypes between healthy human individuals. Points from the study as a whole: Sharing across four donors was highest in naive CD4 (about 5%) and lowest in memory CD8 (around 0.4%).

There are 15 residues in the CDR3. The germline gives CDR1 LNHDA, CDR2 SQIVND (reference sequence). V was cut by 4 bases and J by 2 bases, with 9 bases left in between. Clones were read by immunoSEQ multiplex PCR, and TCRdb kept only the in-frame ones, dropping some. The table records about 2,200,000 clones, about 92% of them present only once. Naive CD8 populations comprised CD45RO-negative cells positively selected for CCR7, excluding terminally differentiated effector memory CD45RA+ cells. This chain uses TRBV19 with TRBJ2-6; D is undetermined. Sample: naive CD8+ T cells from PBMCs. This clonotype was sampled from a man between 18 and 29 years old in good health. Some clones in this sample may be carry-over from other donors' samples. CDR3 DNA sequence: TGTGCCAGTAGTACGGACGTGCCTGGGGCCAACGTCCTGACTTTC. Amino acid sequence: CASSTDVPGANVLTF.